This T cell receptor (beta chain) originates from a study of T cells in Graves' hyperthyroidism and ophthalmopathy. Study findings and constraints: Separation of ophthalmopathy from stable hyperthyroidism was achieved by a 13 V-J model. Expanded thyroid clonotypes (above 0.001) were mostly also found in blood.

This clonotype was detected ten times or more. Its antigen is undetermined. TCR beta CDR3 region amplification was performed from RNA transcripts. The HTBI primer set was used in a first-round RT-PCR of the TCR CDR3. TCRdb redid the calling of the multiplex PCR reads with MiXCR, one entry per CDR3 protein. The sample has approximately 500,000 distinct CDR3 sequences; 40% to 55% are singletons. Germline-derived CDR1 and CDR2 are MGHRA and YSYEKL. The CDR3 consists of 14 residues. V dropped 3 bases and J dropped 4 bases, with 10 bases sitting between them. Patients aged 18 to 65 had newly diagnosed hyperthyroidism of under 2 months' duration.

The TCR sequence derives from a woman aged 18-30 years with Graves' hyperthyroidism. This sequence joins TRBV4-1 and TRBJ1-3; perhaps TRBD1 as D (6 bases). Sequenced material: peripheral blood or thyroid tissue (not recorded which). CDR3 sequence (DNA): TGCGCCAGCAGCCATACAGGGTACGGAAACACCATATATTTT. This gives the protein CASSHTGYGNTIYF.